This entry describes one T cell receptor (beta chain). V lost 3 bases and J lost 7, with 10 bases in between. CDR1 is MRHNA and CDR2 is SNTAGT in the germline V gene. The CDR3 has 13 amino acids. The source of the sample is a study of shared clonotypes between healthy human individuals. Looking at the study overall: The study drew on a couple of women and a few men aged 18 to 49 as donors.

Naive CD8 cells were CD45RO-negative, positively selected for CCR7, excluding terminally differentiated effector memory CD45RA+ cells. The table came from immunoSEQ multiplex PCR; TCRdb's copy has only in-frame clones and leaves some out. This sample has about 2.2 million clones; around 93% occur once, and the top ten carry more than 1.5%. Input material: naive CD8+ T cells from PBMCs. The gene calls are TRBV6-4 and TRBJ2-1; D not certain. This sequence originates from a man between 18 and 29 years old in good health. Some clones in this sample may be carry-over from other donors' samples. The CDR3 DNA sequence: TGTGCCAGCAGTGAAACGGTCGGGAATGAGCAGTTCTTC. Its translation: CASSETVGNEQFF.